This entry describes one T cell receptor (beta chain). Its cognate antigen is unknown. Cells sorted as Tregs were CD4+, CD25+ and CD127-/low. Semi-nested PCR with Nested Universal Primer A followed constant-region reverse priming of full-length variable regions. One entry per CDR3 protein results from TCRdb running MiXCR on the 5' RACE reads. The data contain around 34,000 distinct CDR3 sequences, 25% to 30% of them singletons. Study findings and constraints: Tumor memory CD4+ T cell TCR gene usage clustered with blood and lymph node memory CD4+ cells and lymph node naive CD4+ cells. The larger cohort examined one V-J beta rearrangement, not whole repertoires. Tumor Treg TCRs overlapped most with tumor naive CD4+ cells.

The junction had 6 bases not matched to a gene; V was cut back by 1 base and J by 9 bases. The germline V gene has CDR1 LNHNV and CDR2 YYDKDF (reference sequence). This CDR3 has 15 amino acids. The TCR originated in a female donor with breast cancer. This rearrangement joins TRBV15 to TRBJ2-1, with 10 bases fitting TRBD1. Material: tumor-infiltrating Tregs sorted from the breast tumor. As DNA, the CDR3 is TGTGCCACCAGCAGAGGAGGACAGGGGGAGGGTGAGCAGTTCTTC. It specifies CATSRGGQGEGEQFF.